What follows is one TCR beta chain and its context. The antigen is unknown. These data originate in a study of CD8+ T cells in alopecia areata. Study-wide background: Among treated patients, severity was scored by affected scalp area percentage.

Germline CDR1 reads PRHDT; CDR2 reads FYEKMQ (reference sequence). V lost 2 bases to trimming and J lost 6 bases, with 10 bases between them. There are 13 residues in the CDR3. Findings and limits, study-wide: For patients receiving tofacitinib, scalp clonality and expanded CD8+ clones among the top 100 significantly decreased.

As the sequencing template, cDNA was produced by extracting RNA and reverse transcribing it. Only in-frame clones appear in the TCRdb table, and some are missing; sequencing was by immunoSEQ multiplex PCR. The sample carries about 180,000 clones, 40% to 65% recorded once. Indicated treatment: oral pan-JAK inhibitor, 5-10 mg twice daily. Researchers took lesional scalp punch biopsies and peripheral blood from people who were alopecia areata patients. This TCR derives from a human donor with alopecia areata. The rearrangement joins TRBV13 to TRBJ1-1, with D unclear. This sample comprised CD8+ T cells sorted from blood, obtained at week 52, from a patient treated with tofacitinib. The CDR3: CASSLNMEAEAFF. The CDR3 nucleotides read TGTGCCAGCAGCTTAAACATGGAGGCTGAAGCTTTCTTT. Combining the CDR3 with reference TRBV13 and TRBJ1-1 gives the whole variable domain AAGVIQSPRHLIKEKRETATLKCYPIPRHDTVYWYQQGPGQDPQFLISFYEKMQSDKGSIPDRFSAQQFSDYHSELNMSSLELGDSALYFCASSLNMEAEAFFGQGTRLTVV.